This record covers a single T cell receptor (beta chain). The sample belongs to a study of blood T cell repertoires in COVID-19. Libraries were prepared by immunoSEQ multiplex PCR; TCRdb keeps only in-frame clonotypes and omits some of them. The table includes some 250,000 clones, roughly 87% detected once. V lost 3 bases to trimming and J lost 6 bases, with 6 bases between them. This CDR3 spans 12 amino acids. The clonotype originates from a man aged 60-69 years who had recovered from COVID-19. The sequenced sample was peripheral blood. V gene TRBV12-3 or TRBV12-4 combines with J gene TRBJ1-5; D is uncertain. The CDR3 loop reads CASSLSTQPQHF. The CDR3 nucleotides are TGTGCCAGCAGTTTGAGTACTCAGCCCCAGCATTTT.